The count of the clone carrying this T cell receptor (beta chain) is one. Deletions cut 0 bases from V and 3 bases from J, with 9 bases between. The CDR3 spans 15 residues. Germline CDR1 reads SGDLS; CDR2 reads YYNGEE. The data were obtained in a study of blood T cell repertoires in COVID-19. Study at large: Acute and convalescent COVID-19 specimens originated in the United States, Italy and Spain. In each case, the material was cDNA or gDNA derived from T cells, B-cell-depleted T cells, or PBMCs.

Per the study methods: It was from reference gene primer amplification that nucleated cell counts were estimated. Sequenced by immunoSEQ multiplex PCR; TCRdb stores in-frame clones only, minus some. The DNA was the basis for D and trimming; V, J and clone size are from that table. The table records roughly 120,000 clones, approximately 81% of them present only once. Seattle-derived patients entered the study during active infection and were followed longitudinally. Material for sequencing was peripheral blood. J is TRBJ1-4 and V is TRBV9; D is unresolved. The receptor's source is a man at least 80 years old with COVID-19, enrolled during active disease. CDR3: CASSVGVAANEKLFF. CDR3 DNA: TGTGCCAGCAGCGTAGGTGTGGCGGCTAATGAAAAACTGTTTTTT. Together with reference TRBV9 and TRBJ1-4, the CDR3 gives the full variable domain: DSGVTQTPKHLITATGQRVTLRCSPRSGDLSVYWYQQSLDQGLQFLIQYYNGEERAKGNILERFSAQQFPDLHSELNLSSLELGDSALYFCASSVGVAANEKLFFGSGTQLSVL.